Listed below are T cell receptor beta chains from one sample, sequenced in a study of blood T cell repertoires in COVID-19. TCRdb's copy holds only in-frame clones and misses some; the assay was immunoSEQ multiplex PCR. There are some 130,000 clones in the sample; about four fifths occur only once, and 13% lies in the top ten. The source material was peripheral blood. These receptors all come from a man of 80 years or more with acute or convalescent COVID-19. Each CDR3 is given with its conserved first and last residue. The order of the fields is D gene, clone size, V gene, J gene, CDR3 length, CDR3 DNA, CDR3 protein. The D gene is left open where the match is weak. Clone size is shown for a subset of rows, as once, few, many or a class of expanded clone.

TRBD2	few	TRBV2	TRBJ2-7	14	TGTGCCAGTGCCCCTGGGACTAGCGTTGAGGAGCAGTACTTC	CASAPGTSVEEQYF
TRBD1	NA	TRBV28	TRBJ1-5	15	TGTGCCAGCAGTCCCCGGACAGGGGGCGATCAGCCCCAGCATTTT	CASSPRTGGDQPQHF
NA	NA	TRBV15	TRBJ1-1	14	TGTGCCACCAGCCCTGCAGGGTGGGGCACTGAAGCTTTCTTT	CATSPAGWGTEAFF
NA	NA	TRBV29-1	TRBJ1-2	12	TGCAGCGTTGAGGTTCAAGGGGATGGCTACACCTTC	CSVEVQGDGYTF
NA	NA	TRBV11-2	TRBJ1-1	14	TGTGCCAGCAGCCGCAGAATCATGAACACTGAAGCTTTCTTT	CASSRRIMNTEAFF
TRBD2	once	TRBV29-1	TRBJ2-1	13	TGCAGCGCCCGGACTAGCGGGGGCAATGAGCAGTTCTTC	CSARTSGGNEQFF
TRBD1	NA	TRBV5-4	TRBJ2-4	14	TGTGCCAGCAGCTTTAGACAGGGGGGAAACATTCAGTACTTC	CASSFRQGGNIQYF
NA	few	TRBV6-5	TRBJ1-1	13	TGTGCCAGCAGTTGGTTAGATAACACTGAAGCTTTCTTT	CASSWLDNTEAFF
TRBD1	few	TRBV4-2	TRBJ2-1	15	TGTGCCAGCAGCCCGGACAGGGGGGCCTACAATGAGCAGTTCTTC	CASSPDRGAYNEQFF
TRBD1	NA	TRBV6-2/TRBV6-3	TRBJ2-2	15	TGTGCCAGCATCCCCGGACAGGGGCGGTTCGGGGAGCTGTTTTTT	CASIPGQGRFGELFF